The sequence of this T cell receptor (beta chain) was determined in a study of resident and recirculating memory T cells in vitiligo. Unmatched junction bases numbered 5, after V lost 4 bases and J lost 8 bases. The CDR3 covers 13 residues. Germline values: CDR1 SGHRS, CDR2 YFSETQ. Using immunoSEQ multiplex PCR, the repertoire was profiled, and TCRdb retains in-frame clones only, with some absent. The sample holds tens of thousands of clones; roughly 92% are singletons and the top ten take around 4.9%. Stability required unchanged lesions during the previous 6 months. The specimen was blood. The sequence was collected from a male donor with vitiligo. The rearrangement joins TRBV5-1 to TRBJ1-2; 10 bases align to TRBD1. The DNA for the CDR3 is TGCGCCAGCAGCCTGACAGGGGGCGACGGCTACACCTTC. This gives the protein CASSLTGGDGYTF.